This T cell receptor (beta chain) was captured by sequencing in a study of spatial heterogeneity in lung cancer. In the study overall: There were consistently more beta-chain sequences detected than alpha-chain sequences.

Overall study findings and caveats: Blood contained ubiquitous expanded tumor TCRs more at resection than at follow-up.

This CDR3 is 14 amino acids long. V gave up 1 base and J gave up 4 bases, with 9 bases separating them. Germline V gene sequence: CDR1 MGHRA, CDR2 YSYEKL. The table lists this clonotype with a count of one. Its antigen remains unidentified. TCR cDNA molecules were tagged individually, and each one carried a unique molecular identifier. MiXCR was run by TCRdb on the 5' RACE reads, yielding one entry per CDR3 protein. The data contain about 26,000 distinct CDR3 sequences, over 10% of them singletons. This sample's time point: sample taken at primary tumor resection. Unsorted whole RNA samples from tumor, nontumor lung or frozen PBMC were sequenced.

The chain is built from TRBV4-1 and TRBJ2-3; D call uncertain. This material consisted of PBMCs, taken at surgery. The receptor's source is a female donor with early-stage non-small cell lung cancer. The CDR3 coding sequence is TGCGCCAGCAGCCAAGTGTCTGTGGCAGATACGCAGTATTTT. Its protein is CASSQVSVADTQYF.